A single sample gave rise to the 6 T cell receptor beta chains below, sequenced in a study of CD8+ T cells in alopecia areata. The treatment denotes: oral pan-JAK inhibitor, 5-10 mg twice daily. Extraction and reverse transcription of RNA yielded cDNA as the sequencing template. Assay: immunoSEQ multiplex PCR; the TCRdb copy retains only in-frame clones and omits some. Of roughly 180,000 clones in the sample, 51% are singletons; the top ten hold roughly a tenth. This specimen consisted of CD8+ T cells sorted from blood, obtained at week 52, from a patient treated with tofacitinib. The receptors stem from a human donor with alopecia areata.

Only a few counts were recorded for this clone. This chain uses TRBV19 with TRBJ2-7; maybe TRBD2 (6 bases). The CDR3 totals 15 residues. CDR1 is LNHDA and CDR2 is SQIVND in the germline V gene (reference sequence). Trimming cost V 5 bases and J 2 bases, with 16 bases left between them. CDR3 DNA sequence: TGTGCCAGTAGTTCCCCCGGGCCGGGGGCCTACGAGCAGTACTTC. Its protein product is CASSSPGPGAYEQYF. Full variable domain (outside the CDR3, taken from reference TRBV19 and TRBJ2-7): DGGITQSPKYLFRKEGQNVTLSCEQNLNHDAMYWYRQDPGQGLRLIYYSQIVNDFQKGDIAEGYSVSREKKESFPLTVTSAQKNPTAFYLCASSSPGPGAYEQYFGPGTRLTVT.

CDR3 region: CASSPEGAGANVLTF. In DNA, the CDR3 is TGTGCCAGCAGTCCTGAAGGTGCTGGGGCCAACGTCCTGACTTTC. The genes are TRBV2 and TRBJ2-6; no definite D call. Per the germline V gene, CDR1 is SNHLY and CDR2 is FYNNEI. V was trimmed by 5 bases and J by 2 bases, leaving 10 bases between them. This CDR3 is 15 amino acids long.

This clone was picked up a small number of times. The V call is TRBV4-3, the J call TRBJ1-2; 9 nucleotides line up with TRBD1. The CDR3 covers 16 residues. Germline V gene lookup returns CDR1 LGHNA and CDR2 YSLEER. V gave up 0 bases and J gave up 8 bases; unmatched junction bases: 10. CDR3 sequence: CASSQEPVQGAFGYTF. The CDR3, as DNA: TGCGCCAGCAGCCAAGAACCTGTACAGGGGGCTTTCGGCTACACCTTC.

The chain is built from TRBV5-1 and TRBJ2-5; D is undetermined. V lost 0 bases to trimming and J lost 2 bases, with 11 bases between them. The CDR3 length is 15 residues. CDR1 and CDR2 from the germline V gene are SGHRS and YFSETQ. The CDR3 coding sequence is TGCGCCAGCAGCTTGGGAACGGCTTTACAAGAGACCCAGTACTTC. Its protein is CASSLGTALQETQYF.

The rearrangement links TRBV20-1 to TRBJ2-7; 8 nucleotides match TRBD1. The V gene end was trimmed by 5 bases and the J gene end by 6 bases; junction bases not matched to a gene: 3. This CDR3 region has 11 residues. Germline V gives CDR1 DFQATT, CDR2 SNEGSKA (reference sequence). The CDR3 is CSAPTGAEQYF. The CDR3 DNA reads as TGCAGTGCTCCGACAGGGGCCGAGCAGTACTTC.

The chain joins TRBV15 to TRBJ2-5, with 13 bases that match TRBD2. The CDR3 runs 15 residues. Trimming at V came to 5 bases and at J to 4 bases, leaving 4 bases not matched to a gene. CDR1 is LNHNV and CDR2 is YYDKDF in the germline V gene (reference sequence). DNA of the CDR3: TGTGCCACCAGCTTCGGACTAGCGGGGGCAGAGACCCAGTACTTC. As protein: CATSFGLAGAETQYF.